This T cell receptor beta chain was found in a study of T cell responses to AZD1222 COVID-19 vaccine. The assay was immunoSEQ multiplex PCR, and TCRdb's table has in-frame clones only and misses some. This table has about 120,000 clones, 65% to 90% appearing once. Findings and caveats of the study: Spike-wide vaccine-associated CD4 TCRs dominated at 160-218 and 743-854. Among spike-specific TCRs, nearly half reportedly target unmutated variant regions. Receipt of two AZD1222 doses was followed by a rise in Spike-specific TCR breadth and depth.

Germline-derived CDR1 and CDR2 are SGHTA and FQGNSA. Trimming shortened V by 3 bases and J by 1 base, and 10 bases separated the two germline ends. This CDR3 has 14 residues. For this clone: Its antigen is not identified.

This TCR came from an adult in good health. The material was peripheral blood, obtained on day 0 of AZD1222 vaccination. V gene TRBV7-2 combines with J gene TRBJ2-7, with D perhaps matching TRBD2 (6 bases). The CDR3 reads CASSFRRESYEQYF. DNA of the CDR3: TGTGCCAGCAGCTTTAGACGGGAGTCCTACGAGCAGTACTTC. Full variable domain (remainder filled in from reference TRBV7-2 and TRBJ2-7): GAGVSQSPSNKVTEKGKDVELRCDPISGHTALYWYRQSLGQGLEFLIYFQGNSAPDKSGLPSDRFSAERTGGSVSTLTIQRTQQEDSAVYLCASSFRRESYEQYFGPGTRLTVT.